Presented here are 17 T cell receptor beta chains from one specimen sequenced in a study of blood T cells in healthy people across ages (dated by TCRdb to about 2015). Libraries were prepared through 5' RACE. TCRdb records Illumina HiSeq 2500 as the sequencer. A second PCR of roughly 7 to 11 cycles was performed with a sample-barcoded 5' primer and a J-beta primer mix. TCRdb redid the processing of the public reads, applying fastp at Q25 and MiXCR, and retained in-frame beta chains. Every CDR3 protein is listed once, alongside the most common genes and DNA of its rows. The sample has about 800,000 distinct CDR3 sequences on record, roughly 50% of them singletons. The leading ten clones occupy about 20% of the sample. The sample comprised blood. The origin of the receptors is a man aged 25-45 years in good health.

This chain joins TRBV29-1 and TRBJ2-3; D may match TRBD1 or TRBD2 (6 bases each). V lost 2 bases, J lost 4 bases, and 10 bases lay in between. CDR1 and CDR2 (germline): SQVTM, ANQGSEA. The CDR3 sequence is 13 residues long. The chain's CDR3 is CSVEWGAADTQYF. CDR3 bases: TGCAGCGTTGAATGGGGGGCCGCAGATACGCAGTATTTT.

This clonotype has more than one count but fewer than ten. The gene calls are TRBV7-2 and TRBJ2-5; D is perhaps TRBD1 or TRBD2 (5 bases each). Germline CDR1 SGHTA, CDR2 FQGNSA. V lost 6 bases to trimming and J lost 1 base, with 21 bases between them. This CDR3 is built from 17 residues. The CDR3 DNA is TGTGCCAGCAGTGGGACCTGGGTCTCGAGTATCCAAGAGACCCAGTACTTC. This encodes CASSGTWVSSIQETQYF.

The gene calls are TRBV11-2 and TRBJ2-1; D is uncertain. V lost 5 bases and J 1 base, leaving 15 bases between the germline ends. The CDR3 spans 16 residues. Per the germline V gene, CDR1 is SGHAT and CDR2 is FQNNGV. This chain's CDR3 is CASSREFALSYNEQFF. CDR3 sequence (DNA): TGTGCCAGCAGCCGCGAGTTCGCCCTATCCTACAATGAGCAGTTCTTC.

To note about this clonotype: The junction differs from germline at one of its ends, possibly a read error. V gene TRBV6-5 combines with J gene TRBJ2-7, with D possibly TRBD2 on 5 matching bases. The CDR3 has 16 amino acids. Germline V lookup: CDR1 MNHEY, CDR2 SVGAGI. The CDR3, as DNA: TGTGTCAGCAGTTACTCGAGTGTCGGAGACTACTACGAGCAGTACTTC. Protein sequence: CVSSYSSVGDYYEQYF.

This clonotype was recorded at least ten times. J is TRBJ1-6 and V is TRBV2; D might be TRBD1 (5 bases). V dropped 8 bases and J dropped 1 base, with 12 bases sitting between them. The CDR3 covers 15 residues. The germline CDR1 and CDR2 sequences are SNHLY and FYNNEI. The CDR3 sequence: CASVSGESYNSPLHF. The CDR3 bases are TGTGCCAGCGTGTCGGGGGAATCCTATAATTCACCCCTCCACTTT.

There are a few counts of this clonotype. The CDR3 DNA reads TGTGCCAGCAGTACCCCTAGCGGGGGGGCTTATGAGCAGTTCTTC. Amino acids: CASSTPSGGAYEQFF. The chain recombines TRBV27 with TRBJ2-1; TRBD2 matches at 12 bases. The CDR3 is made up of 15 amino acids. The V gene end was trimmed by 5 bases and the J gene end by 8 bases; junction bases not matched to a gene: 7. In germline, CDR1 is MNHEY, CDR2 SMNVEV (reference sequence).

The genes are TRBV6-6 and TRBJ1-2, with D possibly TRBD1 on 5 matching bases. The CDR3 spans 15 residues. The V end lost 4 bases, the J end lost 4 bases, and 16 bases lay between the germline ends. Germline CDR1 is MNHNY and CDR2 is SVGAGI (reference sequence). In DNA form, the CDR3 reads TGTGCCAGCAGTTCCACAGGTGGGCTGAGCTATGGCTACACCTTC. Its protein is CASSSTGGLSYGYTF.

This clonotype was counted a few times. The chain carries TRBV6-6 and TRBJ1-2, with D unclear. V lost 0 bases and J lost 5, with 16 bases in between. Germline loops: CDR1 MNHNY, CDR2 SVGAGI (reference sequence). The CDR3 length is 16 residues. CDR3 in amino acids: CASSYSTGQQPYGYTF. DNA of the CDR3: TGTGCCAGCAGTTACTCAACGGGTCAGCAACCTTATGGCTACACCTTC.

The J gene is TRBJ2-1, the V gene TRBV27; D remains unclear. From germline, CDR1 is MNHEY and CDR2 SMNVEV (reference sequence). This CDR3 has 12 amino acids. V was shortened by 6 bases and J by 9 bases, with 12 bases between the two germline ends. The CDR3, as DNA: TGTGCCAGCAGGCCAGTCCCCGGTGAGCAGTTCTTC. Encoded protein: CASRPVPGEQFF.

This clonotype was seen a few times. This chain joins TRBV4-1 and TRBJ2-7; TRBD1 aligns across 7 bases. The CDR3 totals 14 residues. Trimming cost V 4 bases and J 2 bases; bases outside gene matches: 5. Per germline, CDR1 MGHRA and CDR2 YSYEKL. The CDR3 DNA follows: TGCGCCAGCAGCCCGCAACAGGGGACCTACGAGCAGTACTTC. Amino acid sequence: CASSPQQGTYEQYF.

This clonotype was counted only a few times. V gene TRBV20-1 combines with J gene TRBJ1-2, with D unclear. This CDR3 has 13 residues. CDR1 DFQATT and CDR2 SNEGSKA come from the germline V gene (reference sequence). V was shortened by 2 bases and J by 3 bases, with 10 bases between the two germline ends. The CDR3 is CSARSRWDYGYTF. The CDR3 nucleotides read TGCAGTGCTAGAAGCCGTTGGGACTATGGCTACACCTTC.

This rearrangement joins TRBV16 to TRBJ1-6; D is ambiguous. The germline gives CDR1 KGHSY, CDR2 FQNENV. CDR3 length: 15 residues. The V end lost 1 base, the J end lost 7 bases, and 11 bases lay between the germline ends. For the CDR3, the DNA is TGTGCCAGCAGCCAATTTCCAGGAGCAAATTCACCCCTCCACTTT. As protein: CASSQFPGANSPLHF. Drawing the rest from reference TRBV16 and TRBJ1-6, the complete variable domain is GEEVAQTPKHLVRGEGQKAKLYCAPIKGHSYVFWYQQVLKNEFKFLISFQNENVFDETGMPKERFSAKCLPNSPCSLEIQATKLEDSAVYFCASSQFPGANSPLHFGNGTRLTVT.

V is TRBV7-9 and J is TRBJ1-6, with D unresolved. V lost 1 base and J lost 2, with 12 bases in between. The germline V gene has CDR1 SEHNR and CDR2 FQNEAQ (reference sequence). The CDR3 contains 17 residues. In DNA form, the CDR3 reads TGTGCCAGCAGCTTAGGGAACTTGTGGACCTATAATTCACCCCTCCACTTT. Translation gives CASSLGNLWTYNSPLHF.

This CDR3 is CSVERMTGGNEQFF. The CDR3 DNA follows: TGCAGCGTTGAAAGAATGACTGGCGGAAATGAGCAGTTCTTC. The chain uses TRBV29-1 and TRBJ2-1; D gene ambiguous. V lost 2 bases, J lost 7 bases, and 15 bases lay in between. Germline lookup yields CDR1 SQVTM and CDR2 ANQGSEA. The length of the CDR3 is 14 residues.

The gene calls are TRBV20-1 and TRBJ1-4; 7 positions agree with TRBD1. Unmatched junction bases numbered 10, after V lost 5 bases and J lost 10 bases. The CDR3 runs to 13 residues. Per the germline V gene, CDR1 is DFQATT and CDR2 is SNEGSKA (reference sequence). The CDR3 DNA sequence: TGCAGTGCTCTAACAGGGGATATGGGAAAACTGTTTTTT. As protein: CSALTGDMGKLFF.

This chain uses TRBV2 with TRBJ2-7; D is unresolved. CDR1 SNHLY and CDR2 FYNNEI come from the germline V gene. V shed 6 bases and J shed 0 bases, with 9 bases lying between them. The CDR3 length is 13 residues. The CDR3 is CASRGSISYEQYF. The CDR3 bases are TGTGCCAGCAGGGGGTCGATCTCCTACGAGCAGTACTTC.

The table lists this clonotype with a few counts. This rearrangement joins TRBV7-9 to TRBJ1-2, with 9 bases matching TRBD1. The germline V gene has CDR1 SEHNR and CDR2 FQNEAQ (reference sequence). This CDR3 region has 13 residues. V was pared by 7 bases and J by 7 bases, with 7 bases of the junction left unmatched. This CDR3 is CASTGQGYGGYTF. The CDR3 bases are TGTGCCAGCACCGGACAGGGGTACGGTGGCTACACCTTC.